The rows below give T cell receptor beta chains drawn from one sample of a study of human T cells and chemical hapten exposure. TCRdb re-derived calls from the RACE reads in MiXCR, one entry per CDR3 protein. The sample has about 360,000 distinct CDR3 sequences; roughly 4.8% are singletons. Sequenced here: whole blood, sampled in connection with sensitization to the hapten diphenylcyclopropenone (DPC). Source of these receptors: a woman aged 50 to 60 with alopecia areata. Some clones in this sample may be carry-over from other donors' samples. Both conserved end residues are part of each CDR3. D genes are given only for firm matches. Clone sizes are given selectively: once, few, many, or a class where the clone is expanded.

clone_size	v_call	j_call	d_call	cdr3_aa	cdr3_nt
many	TRBV9	TRBJ2-3	TRBD1	CASSPTGKLSTDTQYF	TGTGCCAGCAGTCCGACAGGGAAGCTTTCTACAGATACGCAGTATTTT
many	TRBV7-2	TRBJ2-1	TRBD2	CASSSRLAGDEQFF	TGTGCCAGCAGCTCCCGACTAGCGGGAGATGAGCAGTTCTTC
many	TRBV18	TRBJ2-6	TRBD1	CASSLNLPGQSLSGANVLTF	TGTGCCAGCTCCCTTAATTTACCGGGACAGTCGCTCAGTGGGGCCAACGTCCTGACTTTC
NA	TRBV29-1	TRBJ2-2	NA	CSVEVEMPTGELFF	TGCAGCGTTGAAGTGGAGATGCCAACCGGGGAGCTGTTTTTT
NA	TRBV6-5	TRBJ1-6	NA	CASSIQSSYNSPLHF	TGTGCCAGCAGTATACAGAGCTCCTATAATTCACCCCTCCACTTT
few	TRBV29-1	TRBJ1-1	NA	CSVDPDTTEAFF	TGCAGCGTTGACCCAGACACCACTGAAGCTTTCTTT
few	TRBV20-1	TRBJ2-1	NA	CSAPPSTGNINEQFF	TGCAGTGCCCCTCCTTCAACGGGGAACATCAATGAGCAGTTCTTC
NA	TRBV27	TRBJ2-6	NA	CASQTISGANVLTF	TGTGCCTCCCAGACGATCTCTGGGGCCAACGTCCTGACTTTC
many	TRBV12-3/TRBV12-4	TRBJ1-1	NA	CASTLATEAFF	TGTGCCAGCACCCTGGCCACTGAAGCTTTCTTT
many	TRBV6-2/TRBV6-3	TRBJ2-7	TRBD2	CASSGESGVSYEQYF	TGTGCCAGCAGTGGAGAAAGCGGGGTCTCCTACGAGCAGTACTTC
many	TRBV7-9	TRBJ1-6	NA	CASSSANSPLHF	TGTGCCAGCAGCTCAGCAAATTCACCCCTCCACTTT
many	TRBV10-3	TRBJ2-7	NA	CAISDDRSSYEQYF	TGTGCCATCAGTGACGACAGAAGCTCCTACGAGCAGTACTTC
NA	TRBV2	TRBJ1-4	NA	CASSEVGSPGEKLFF	TGTGCCAGCAGTGAAGTCGGGTCCCCGGGTGAAAAACTGTTTTTT
many	TRBV7-9	TRBJ2-2	NA	CASSSPTTGELFF	TGTGCCAGCAGCTCTCCCACCACCGGGGAGCTGTTTTTT
NA	TRBV4-1	TRBJ2-3	NA	CASSQDPGASTDTQYF	TGCGCCAGCAGCCAAGACCCAGGGGCAAGCACAGATACGCAGTATTTT
many	TRBV4-2	TRBJ2-5	NA	CASSQESSETQYF	TGTGCCAGCAGCCAAGAATCTTCAGAGACCCAGTACTTC
many	TRBV12-3/TRBV12-4	TRBJ1-1	NA	CASSTTWDTEAFF	TGTGCCAGCAGTACCACCTGGGATACTGAAGCTTTCTTT
many	TRBV6-2/TRBV6-3	TRBJ1-5	NA	CASSRGGRADNQPQHF	TGTGCCAGCAGCCGCGGGGGGAGGGCCGACAATCAGCCCCAGCATTTT
many	TRBV5-4	TRBJ2-7	NA	CASSWDSGSYEQYF	TGTGCCAGCAGCTGGGACAGCGGGTCCTACGAGCAGTACTTC
NA	TRBV5-3	TRBJ2-6	NA	CARNLIYSRDAFRPGANVLTF	TGTGCCAGAAACCTGATCTACAGCCGGGACGCATTCCGGCCTGGGGCCAACGTCCTGACTTTC
NA	TRBV21-1	TRBJ2-3	NA	CASSKQEGHTQYF	TGTGCCAGCAGCAAACAGGAGGGGCATACGCAGTATTTT
few	TRBV14	TRBJ1-3	NA	CASSQGSRLSGNTIYF	TGTGCCAGCAGCCAAGGGTCCCGCCTCTCTGGAAACACCATATATTTT
few	TRBV28	TRBJ1-1	TRBD1	CASSLYQGARGTEAFF	TGTGCCAGCAGTTTATACCAGGGGGCGCGGGGGACTGAAGCTTTCTTT
many	TRBV20-1	TRBJ2-1	NA	CSAFVASLDDEQFF	TGCAGTGCTTTCGTGGCTAGCCTGGACGATGAGCAGTTCTTC
many	TRBV2	TRBJ2-7	NA	CASRIQGWGSEQYF	TGTGCCAGCAGAATACAGGGATGGGGGAGCGAGCAGTACTTC
many	TRBV6-1	TRBJ2-1	NA	CASTLPGFLGNEQFF	TGTGCCAGCACCCTTCCCGGGTTCCTCGGGAATGAGCAGTTCTTC
many	TRBV12-3/TRBV12-4	TRBJ1-3	NA	CASSFVLGVGNTIYF	TGTGCCAGCAGTTTTGTACTGGGCGTAGGAAACACCATATATTTT
many	TRBV5-1	TRBJ2-5	TRBD1	CASSPGTVTQETQYF	TGCGCCAGCAGCCCGGGGACAGTAACCCAAGAGACCCAGTACTTC
many	TRBV10-2	TRBJ2-5	NA	CASSIGETQYF	TGCGCCAGCAGTATTGGGGAGACCCAGTACTTC
many	TRBV29-1	TRBJ1-4	TRBD1	CSISGTGREKLFF	TGCAGCATCTCCGGGACAGGGAGGGAAAAACTGTTTTTT
many	TRBV29-1	TRBJ1-2	NA	CSVPTGNYGYTF	TGCAGCGTCCCGACAGGAAACTATGGCTACACCTTC
many	TRBV7-2	TRBJ2-3	NA	CASSLRGGGTDTQYF	TGTGCCAGCAGCTTAAGAGGTGGGGGCACAGATACGCAGTATTTT
many	TRBV6-2/TRBV6-3	TRBJ2-5	NA	CASSSPTGQETQYF	TGTGCCAGCAGCTCCCCGACAGGTCAAGAGACCCAGTACTTC
many	TRBV7-2	TRBJ2-3	NA	CASSPFADTQYF	TGTGCCAGCAGCCCATTCGCAGATACGCAGTATTTT
NA	TRBV6-6	TRBJ2-7	NA	CASRLGPLSYEQYF	TGTGCCAGCAGGTTAGGACCTCTCTCCTACGAGCAGTACTTC
many	TRBV27	TRBJ2-3	NA	CASSLSLTDTQYF	TGTGCCAGCAGTTTATCCCTCACAGATACGCAGTATTTT
many	TRBV3-1	TRBJ2-7	TRBD1	CASSPGQGRSYEQYF	TGTGCCAGCAGCCCCGGACAGGGGAGGTCCTACGAGCAGTACTTC
NA	TRBV7-2	TRBJ2-3	TRBD2	CASSPLAGGFAGTQYF	TGTGCCAGCAGCCCCCTAGCGGGGGGCTTTGCCGGAACGCAGTATTTT
many	TRBV10-3	TRBJ2-7	NA	CAISEAVSYEQYF	TGTGCCATCAGTGAGGCAGTATCCTACGAGCAGTACTTC
many	TRBV27	TRBJ1-6	NA	CASSLWAADSPLHF	TGTGCCAGCAGTTTATGGGCAGCCGATTCACCCCTCCACTTT
NA	TRBV20-1	TRBJ1-1	NA	CSARDSVGFGTTEAFF	TGCAGTGCTAGAGATTCGGTCGGCTTCGGGACCACTGAAGCTTTCTTT
many	TRBV18	TRBJ2-4	NA	CASSPAGARNIQYF	TGTGCCAGCTCACCAGCGGGGGCTAGAAACATTCAGTACTTC
NA	TRBV20-1	TRBJ2-3	NA	CSARIAKRHTDTQYF	TGCAGTGCGAGAATAGCGAAACGACACACAGATACGCAGTATTTT
many	TRBV5-4	TRBJ2-7	NA	CASSLAGIYEQYF	TGTGCCAGCAGCTTGGCCGGGATCTACGAGCAGTACTTC
few	TRBV6-2/TRBV6-3	TRBJ1-5	NA	CASSYVGRAGQPQHF	TGTGCCAGCAGTTACGTGGGCAGAGCAGGTCAGCCCCAGCATTTT
many	TRBV7-2	TRBJ2-1	TRBD2	CASSPSRLAGARF	TGTGCCAGCAGCCCCTCTCGACTAGCGGGGGCTCGGTTC
few	TRBV4-2	TRBJ1-2	NA	CASSLPARGSGYTF	TGTGCCAGCAGCCTTCCGGCAAGGGGAAGCGGCTACACCTTC